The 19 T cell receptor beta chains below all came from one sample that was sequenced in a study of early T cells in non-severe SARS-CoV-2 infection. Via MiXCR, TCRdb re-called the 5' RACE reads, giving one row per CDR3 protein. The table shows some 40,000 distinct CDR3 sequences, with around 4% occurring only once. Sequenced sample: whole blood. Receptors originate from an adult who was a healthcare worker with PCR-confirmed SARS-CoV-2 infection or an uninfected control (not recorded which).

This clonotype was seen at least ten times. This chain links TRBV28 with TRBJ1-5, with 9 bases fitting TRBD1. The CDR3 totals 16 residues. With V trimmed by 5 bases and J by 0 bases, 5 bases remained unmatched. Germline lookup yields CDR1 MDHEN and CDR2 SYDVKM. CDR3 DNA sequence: TGTGCCAGCAGTCCAGGGACAGGGCGTAGCAATCAGCCCCAGCATTTT. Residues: CASSPGTGRSNQPQHF.

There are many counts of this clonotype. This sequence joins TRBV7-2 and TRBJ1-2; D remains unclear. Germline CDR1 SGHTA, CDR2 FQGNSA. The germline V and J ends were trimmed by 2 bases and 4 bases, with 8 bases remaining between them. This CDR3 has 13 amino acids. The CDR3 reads CASSLPSFYGYTF. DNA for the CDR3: TGTGCCAGCAGCTTACCTTCCTTCTATGGCTACACCTTC.

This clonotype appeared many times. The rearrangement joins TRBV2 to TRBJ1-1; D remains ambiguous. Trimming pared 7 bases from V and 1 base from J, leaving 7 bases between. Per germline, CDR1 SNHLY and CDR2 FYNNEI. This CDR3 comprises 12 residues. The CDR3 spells CASTYTNTEAFF. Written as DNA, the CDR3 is TGTGCCAGCACATACACGAACACTGAAGCTTTCTTT.

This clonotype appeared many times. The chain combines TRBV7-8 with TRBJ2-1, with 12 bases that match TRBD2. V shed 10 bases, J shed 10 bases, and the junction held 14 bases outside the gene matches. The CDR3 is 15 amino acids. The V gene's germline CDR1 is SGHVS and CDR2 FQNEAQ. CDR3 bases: TGTGCCACTGCACCAGGACTAGCGGGGCTGAGGGAGCAGTTCTTC. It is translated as CATAPGLAGLREQFF.

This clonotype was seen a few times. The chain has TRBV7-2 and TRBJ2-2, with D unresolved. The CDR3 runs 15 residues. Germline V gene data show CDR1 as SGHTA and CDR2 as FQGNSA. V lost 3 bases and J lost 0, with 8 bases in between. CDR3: CASSFGTTNTGELFF. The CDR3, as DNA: TGTGCCAGCAGCTTCGGAACAACGAACACCGGGGAGCTGTTTTTT.

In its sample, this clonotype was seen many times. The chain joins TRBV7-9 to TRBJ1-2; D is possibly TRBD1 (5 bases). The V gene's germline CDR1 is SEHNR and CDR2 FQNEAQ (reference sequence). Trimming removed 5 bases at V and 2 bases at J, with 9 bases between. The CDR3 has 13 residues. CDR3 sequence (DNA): TGTGCCAGCAGCCCAGGACAAAACTATGGCTACACCTTC. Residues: CASSPGQNYGYTF.

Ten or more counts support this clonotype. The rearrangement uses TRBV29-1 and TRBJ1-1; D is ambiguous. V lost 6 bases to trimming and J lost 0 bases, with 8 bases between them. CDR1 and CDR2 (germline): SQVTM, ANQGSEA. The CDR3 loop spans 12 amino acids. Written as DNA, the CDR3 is TGCAGCGTCTCACACCTGAACACTGAAGCTTTCTTT. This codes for CSVSHLNTEAFF.

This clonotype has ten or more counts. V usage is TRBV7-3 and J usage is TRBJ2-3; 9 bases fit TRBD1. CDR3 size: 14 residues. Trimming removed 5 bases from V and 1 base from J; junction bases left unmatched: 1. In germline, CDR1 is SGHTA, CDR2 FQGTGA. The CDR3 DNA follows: TGTGCCAGCAGCCGGACAGGGGGCACAGATACGCAGTATTTT. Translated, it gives CASSRTGGTDTQYF.

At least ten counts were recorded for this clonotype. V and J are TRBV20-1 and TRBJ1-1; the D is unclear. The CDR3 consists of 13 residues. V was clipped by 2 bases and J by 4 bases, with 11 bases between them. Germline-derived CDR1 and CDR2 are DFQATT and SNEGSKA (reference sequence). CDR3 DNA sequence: TGCAGTGCTAGACGTTCGGTCCTCACTGAAGCTTTCTTT. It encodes CSARRSVLTEAFF.

CDR3 region: CASSRGGTADTQYF. The CDR3 DNA reads TGTGCCAGCAGCCGCGGGGGAACTGCAGATACGCAGTATTTT. The chain has TRBV7-2 and TRBJ2-3; TRBD2 agrees at 7 bases. With 5 bases clipped from V and 4 bases from J, the junction kept 6 bases outside the gene matches. The CDR3 sequence is 14 residues long. Germline lookup yields CDR1 SGHTA and CDR2 FQGNSA.

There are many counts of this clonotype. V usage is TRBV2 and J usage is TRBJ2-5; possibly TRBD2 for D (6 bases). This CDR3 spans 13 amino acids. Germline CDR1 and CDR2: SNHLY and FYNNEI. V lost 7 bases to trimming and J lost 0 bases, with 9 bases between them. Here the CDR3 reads CASTWDYQETQYF. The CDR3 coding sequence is TGTGCCAGCACCTGGGACTACCAAGAGACCCAGTACTTC.

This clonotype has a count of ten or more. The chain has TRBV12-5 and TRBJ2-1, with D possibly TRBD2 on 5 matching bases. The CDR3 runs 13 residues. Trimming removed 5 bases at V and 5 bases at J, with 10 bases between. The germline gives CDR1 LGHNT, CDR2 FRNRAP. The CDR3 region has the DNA TGTGCTAGTGGTCCCCGGGGAAACAATGAGCAGTTCTTC. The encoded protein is CASGPRGNNEQFF. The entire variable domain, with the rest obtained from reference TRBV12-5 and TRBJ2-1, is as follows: DARVTQTPRHKVTEMGQEVTMRCQPILGHNTVFWYRQTMMQGLELLAYFRNRAPLDDSGMPKDRFSAEMPDATLATLKIQPSEPRDSAVYFCASGPRGNNEQFFGPGTRLTVL.

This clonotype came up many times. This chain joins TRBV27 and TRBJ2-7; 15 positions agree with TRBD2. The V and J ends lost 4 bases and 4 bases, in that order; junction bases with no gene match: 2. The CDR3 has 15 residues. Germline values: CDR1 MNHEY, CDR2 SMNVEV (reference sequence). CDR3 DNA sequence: TGTGCCAGCAGTTCAGGACTAGCGGGAGGGTACGAGCAGTACTTC. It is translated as CASSSGLAGGYEQYF.

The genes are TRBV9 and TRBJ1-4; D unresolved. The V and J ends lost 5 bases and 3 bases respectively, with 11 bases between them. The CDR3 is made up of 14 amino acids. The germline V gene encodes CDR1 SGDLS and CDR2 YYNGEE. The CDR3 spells CASSDGWANEKLFF. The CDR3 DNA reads TGTGCCAGCAGTGACGGATGGGCTAATGAAAAACTGTTTTTT.

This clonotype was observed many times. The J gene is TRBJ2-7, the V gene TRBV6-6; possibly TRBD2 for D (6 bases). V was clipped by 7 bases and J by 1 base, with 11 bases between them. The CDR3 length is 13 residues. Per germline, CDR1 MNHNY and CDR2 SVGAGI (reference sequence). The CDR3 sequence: CASIDRGSYEQYF. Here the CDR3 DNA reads TGTGCCAGCATCGACCGGGGGTCCTACGAGCAGTACTTC.

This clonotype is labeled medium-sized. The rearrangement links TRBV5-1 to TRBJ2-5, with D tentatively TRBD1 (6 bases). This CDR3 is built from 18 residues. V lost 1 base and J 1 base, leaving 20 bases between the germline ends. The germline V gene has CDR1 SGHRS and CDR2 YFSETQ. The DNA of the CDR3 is TGCGCCAGCAGCTTGAGCTCCACAGGGTCACCCTTCCAAGAGACCCAGTACTTC. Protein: CASSLSSTGSPFQETQYF.

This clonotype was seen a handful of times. The CDR3 DNA is TGCGCCAGCAGCCATTCCTGGACAGGGAAATACGAGCAGTACTTC. This gives the protein CASSHSWTGKYEQYF. The chain carries TRBV4-3 and TRBJ2-7, with TRBD1 matching 8 bases. The V gene end was trimmed by 3 bases and the J gene end by 4 bases; junction bases not matched to a gene: 8. The CDR3 covers 15 residues. Germline V CDR1 and CDR2: LGHNA, YSLEER.

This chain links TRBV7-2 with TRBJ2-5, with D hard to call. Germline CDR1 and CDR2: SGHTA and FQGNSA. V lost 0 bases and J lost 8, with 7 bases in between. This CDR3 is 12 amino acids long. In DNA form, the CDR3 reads TGTGCCAGCAGCTTAGCGGTTGGAACCCAGTACTTC. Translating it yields CASSLAVGTQYF.

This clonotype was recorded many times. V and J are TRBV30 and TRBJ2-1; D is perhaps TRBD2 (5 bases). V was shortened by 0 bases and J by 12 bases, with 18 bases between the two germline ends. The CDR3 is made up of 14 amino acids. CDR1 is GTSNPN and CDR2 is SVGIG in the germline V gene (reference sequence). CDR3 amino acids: CAWSVGQAGERQFF. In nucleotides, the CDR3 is TGTGCCTGGAGTGTTGGGCAGGCCGGGGAAAGGCAGTTCTTC.